One sample yielded the 13 T cell receptor beta chains listed below, sequenced in a study of blood T cells in healthy people across ages. Primers used in a second PCR of roughly 6 to 11 cycles were a sample-barcoded 5' primer and a J-beta primer mix. MiXCR, applied by TCRdb to the 5' RACE reads, yields one record per CDR3 protein. The sample includes 850,000 to 1,000,000 distinct CDR3 sequences, approximately 50% of them seen just once. Sequencing was performed on blood. The receptors were gathered from a woman in her sixties or seventies in good health.

The rearrangement links TRBV27 to TRBJ2-1, with a weak D call TRBD2 (5 bases). The CDR3 runs to 15 residues. The V gene lost 5 bases and the J gene lost 5 bases, with 16 bases spanning the gap. In germline, CDR1 is MNHEY, CDR2 SMNVEV (reference sequence). In nucleotides, the CDR3 is TGTGCCAGCAGTCAACACAGCGGAAGGGACAATGAGCAGTTCTTC. Encoded protein: CASSQHSGRDNEQFF.

The CDR3 reads CASSITRGAPYF. The DNA of the CDR3 is TGTGCCAGCAGTATAACCCGGGGGGCCCCGTACTTC. This chain connects TRBV12-3 or TRBV12-4 to TRBJ2-7; TRBD2 is a possible D gene (7 bases). V dropped 5 bases and J dropped 12 bases, with 17 bases sitting between them. This CDR3 is built from 12 residues.

This sequence joins TRBV20-1 and TRBJ2-1; D unresolved. This CDR3 is 13 amino acids long. Trimming shortened V by 6 bases and J by 8 bases, and 17 bases separated the two germline ends. Germline CDR1 and CDR2: DFQATT and SNEGSKA (reference sequence). As DNA, the CDR3 is TGCAGTGCCCTTGTGGGCTCTGACGATGAGCAGTTCTTC. Encoded protein: CSALVGSDDEQFF.

The rearrangement joins TRBV20-1 to TRBJ2-1, with TRBD1 matching over 9 bases. V trimming: 6 bases; J trimming: 8 bases; junction bases outside the gene matches: 5. The germline gives CDR1 DFQATT, CDR2 SNEGSKA (reference sequence). There are 12 residues in the CDR3. CDR3 residues: CSAPQGADEQFF. As DNA, the CDR3 is TGCAGTGCACCACAGGGGGCGGATGAGCAGTTCTTC.

This clonotype was found a few times. The chain carries TRBV6-5 and TRBJ2-2; D is unresolved. CDR1 and CDR2 from the germline V gene are MNHEY and SVGAGI. The V end was cut by 5 bases, the J end by 1 base, with 11 bases between. The CDR3 covers 15 residues. This chain's CDR3 is CASSPTGMNTGELFF. The CDR3 nucleotides read TGTGCCAGCAGTCCGACGGGTATGAACACCGGGGAGCTGTTTTTT.

The chain recombines TRBV20-1 with TRBJ1-5; the D gene is possibly TRBD1 (6 bases). In germline, CDR1 is DFQATT, CDR2 SNEGSKA (reference sequence). CDR3 length: 13 residues. Trimming took off 1 base at V and 10 bases at J, with 14 bases between the two ends. The CDR3 DNA is TGCAGTGCTAGAGTACCCGGACAGCGACCCCAGCATTTT. Protein product: CSARVPGQRPQHF.

Concerning this clonotype: Its ends do not fully match the called genes, so a read error is possible. The V gene is TRBV29-1, the J gene TRBJ2-1, with 7 bases fitting TRBD2. This CDR3 has 16 amino acids. CDR1 and CDR2 from the germline V gene are SQVTM and ANQGSEA. The CDR3 DNA is TGCAGCGTTCCGTGGGGGGGGAGGCGCTCCTACGATGAGCAGTTCTTC. Protein sequence: CSVPWGGRRSYDEQFF.

This clonotype occurred a few times. The V gene is TRBV29-1, the J gene TRBJ2-1, with D unresolved. V lost 5 bases and J lost 8, with 22 bases in between. Per the germline V gene, CDR1 is SQVTM and CDR2 is ANQGSEA. This CDR3 is 15 amino acids long. The CDR3 sequence: CSVTSPLRTTDEQFF. In DNA, the CDR3 is TGCAGCGTTACAAGCCCCCTCCGAACAACGGATGAGCAGTTCTTC.

The rearrangement uses TRBV4-2 and TRBJ1-4; tentatively, D is TRBD1 (5 bases). Germline V CDR1 and CDR2: LGHNA, YNFKEQ. There are 17 residues in the CDR3. The V and J ends lost 2 bases and 8 bases respectively, with 21 bases between them. CDR3 region: CASSQFPPGRAQEKLFF. CDR3 nucleotides: TGTGCCAGCAGCCAATTCCCCCCGGGCAGGGCACAGGAAAAACTGTTTTTT.

The chain links TRBV15 to TRBJ1-6, with 9 bases identical to TRBD1. CDR1 LNHNV and CDR2 YYDKDF come from the germline V gene (reference sequence). This CDR3 has 15 residues. Trimming cost V 5 bases and J 7 bases; bases outside gene matches: 6. The CDR3 is CATSRSGTGNSPLHF. CDR3 DNA: TGTGCCACCAGCCGCTCCGGGACAGGGAATTCACCCCTCCACTTT.

This chain links TRBV27 with TRBJ2-1; perhaps TRBD2 as D (6 bases). V shed 2 bases and J shed 3 bases, with 8 bases lying between them. Germline CDR1 reads MNHEY; CDR2 reads SMNVEV (reference sequence). The CDR3 loop spans 14 amino acids. CDR3 sequence: CASSLGRDYNEQFF. The CDR3 DNA is TGTGCCAGCAGTTTAGGGCGGGACTACAATGAGCAGTTCTTC.

V and J are TRBV3-1 and TRBJ1-4; TRBD1 might be the D (6 bases). Germline-derived CDR1 and CDR2 are LGHDT and YNNKEL (reference sequence). V was clipped by 2 bases and J by 3 bases, with 16 bases between them. The CDR3 spans 17 residues. This CDR3 reads CASSQTAIRGSNEKLFF. The CDR3 DNA reads as TGTGCCAGCAGCCAAACGGCGATCAGGGGATCTAATGAAAAACTGTTTTTT.

In this sample, this clonotype turned up a few times. CDR3 amino acids: CASSLLRGTDTQYF. The CDR3 bases are TGTGCCAGCAGCTTACTTAGGGGTACAGATACGCAGTATTTT. The genes are TRBV7-2 and TRBJ2-3; D possibly corresponds to TRBD1 (5 bases). Trimming shortened V by 2 bases and J by 3 bases, and 9 bases separated the two germline ends. The CDR3 runs to 14 residues. Germline CDR1 and CDR2: SGHTA and FQGNSA.